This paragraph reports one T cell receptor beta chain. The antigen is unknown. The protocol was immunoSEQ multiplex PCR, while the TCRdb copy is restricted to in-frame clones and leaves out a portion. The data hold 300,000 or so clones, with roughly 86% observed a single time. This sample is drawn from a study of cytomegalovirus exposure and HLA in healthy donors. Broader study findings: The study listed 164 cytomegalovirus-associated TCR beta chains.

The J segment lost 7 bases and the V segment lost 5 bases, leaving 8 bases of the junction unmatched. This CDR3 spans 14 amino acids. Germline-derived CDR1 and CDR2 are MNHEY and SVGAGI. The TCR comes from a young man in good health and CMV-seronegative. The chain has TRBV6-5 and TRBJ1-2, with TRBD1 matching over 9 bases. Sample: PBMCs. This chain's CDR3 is CASSHTGQGTGYTF. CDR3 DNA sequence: TGTGCCAGCAGTCACACAGGACAGGGGACTGGCTACACCTTC.